This T cell receptor beta chain was observed in a study of technical replicates of blood from a few donors. The germline CDR1 and CDR2 sequences are SGHVS and FNYEAQ. CDR3 length equals 15 residues. Germline trimming cut 3 bases from V and 6 bases from J; bases unmatched to any gene: 9. Sequenced by immunoSEQ multiplex PCR; TCRdb stores in-frame clones only, minus some. The sample contains tens of thousands of clones, approximately 92% of which appear only once. The chain combines TRBV7-6 with TRBJ2-3; TRBD1 matches at 7 bases. The sample comprised T cells isolated from PBMCs. The source of this sequence is a human donor in good health. Some clones in this sample may be carry-over from other donors' samples. The CDR3 reads CASSFSGQVSDTQYF. CDR3 sequence (DNA): TGTGCCAGCAGCTTCTCCGGACAGGTCTCGGATACGCAGTATTTT.